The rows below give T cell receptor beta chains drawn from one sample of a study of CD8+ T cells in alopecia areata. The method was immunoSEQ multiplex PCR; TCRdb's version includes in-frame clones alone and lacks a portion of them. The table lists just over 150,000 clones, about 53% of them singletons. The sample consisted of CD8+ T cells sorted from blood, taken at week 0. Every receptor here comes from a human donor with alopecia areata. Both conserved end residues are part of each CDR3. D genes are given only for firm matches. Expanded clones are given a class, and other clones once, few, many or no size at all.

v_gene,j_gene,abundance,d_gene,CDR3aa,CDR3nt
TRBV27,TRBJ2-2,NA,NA,CASSSIGQYTGELFF,TGTGCCAGCAGTTCTATCGGACAGTACACCGGGGAGCTGTTTTTT
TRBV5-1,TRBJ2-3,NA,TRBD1,CASSLRQGHTDTQYF,TGCGCCAGCAGCTTGAGACAGGGACACACAGATACGCAGTATTTT
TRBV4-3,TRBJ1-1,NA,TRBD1,CASSQDRRGQGNTEAFF,TGCGCCAGCAGCCAAGATCGGAGAGGACAGGGGAACACTGAAGCTTTCTTT
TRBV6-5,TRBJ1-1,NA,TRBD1,CASTSAGRGPFSYFF,TGTGCCAGCACTTCAGCGGGTAGGGGGCCGTTCTCATATTTCTTT
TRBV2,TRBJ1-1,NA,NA,CASFGTANTEAFF,TGTGCCAGCTTTGGGACGGCGAACACTGAAGCTTTCTTT
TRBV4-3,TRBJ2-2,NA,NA,CASSQDFSGGTNTGELFF,TGCGCCAGCAGCCAAGATTTTAGCGGCGGAACGAACACCGGGGAGCTGTTTTTT
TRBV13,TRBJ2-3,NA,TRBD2,CASSSLAGGGTDTQYF,TGTGCCAGCAGCTCCCTAGCGGGAGGGGGCACAGATACGCAGTATTTT
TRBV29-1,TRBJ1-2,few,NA,CSVEVGQKVGYTF,TGCAGCGTTGAAGTTGGGCAAAAAGTTGGCTACACCTTC
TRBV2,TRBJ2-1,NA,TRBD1,CASSSPGGEYYNEQFF,TGTGCCAGCAGTTCACCAGGGGGAGAGTACTACAATGAGCAGTTCTTC
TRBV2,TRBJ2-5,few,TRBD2,CASSEFHLAGDGTQYF,TGTGCCAGCAGTGAATTCCACCTAGCGGGGGACGGGACCCAGTACTTC
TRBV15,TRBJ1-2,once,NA,CATSPNIGGYTF,TGTGCCACCAGCCCGAACATTGGGGGCTACACCTTC
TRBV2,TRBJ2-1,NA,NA,CASSDLQGNEQFF,TGTGCCAGCAGTGATCTACAGGGCAATGAGCAGTTCTTC
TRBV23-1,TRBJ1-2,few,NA,CASSQSSGGGYTF,TGCGCCAGCAGTCAATCGAGCGGCGGGGGCTACACCTTC
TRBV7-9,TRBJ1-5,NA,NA,CASSLVGQGHQPQHF,TGTGCCAGCAGCTTAGTAGGGCAGGGACATCAGCCCCAGCATTTT
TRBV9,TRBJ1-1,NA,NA,CASSSKEAFF,TGTGCCAGCAGCTCAAAGGAAGCTTTCTTT
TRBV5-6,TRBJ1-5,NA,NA,CASSAGEGSQHF,TGTGCCAGCAGCGCTGGCGAGGGTTCCCAGCATTTT
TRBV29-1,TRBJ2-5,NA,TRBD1,CSVEVRGLQETQYF,TGCAGCGTTGAGGTCAGGGGGTTACAAGAGACCCAGTACTTC
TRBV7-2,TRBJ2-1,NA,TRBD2,CASSLDVARGGYNEQFF,TGTGCCAGCAGCTTAGATGTTGCGCGGGGGGGCTACAATGAGCAGTTCTTC
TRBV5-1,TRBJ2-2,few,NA,CASSLSPGELFF,TGCGCCAGCAGCTTAAGTCCCGGGGAGCTGTTTTTT
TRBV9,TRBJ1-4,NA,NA,CASSATGGDEKLFF,TGTGCCAGCAGCGCAACGGGCGGCGATGAAAAACTGTTTTTT
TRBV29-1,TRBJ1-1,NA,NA,CSVRVTEAFF,TGCAGCGTTCGCGTCACTGAAGCTTTCTTT
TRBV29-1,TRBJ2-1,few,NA,CSVAGGSHNEQFF,TGCAGCGTTGCGGGGGGCTCCCACAATGAGCAGTTCTTC
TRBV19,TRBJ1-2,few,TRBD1,CARPGQGIGGYTF,TGTGCCAGACCGGGACAGGGGATTGGTGGCTACACCTTC
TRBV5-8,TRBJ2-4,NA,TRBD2,CASSPSGGLVYF,TGTGCCAGCAGCCCTAGCGGGGGGTTAGTGTACTTC
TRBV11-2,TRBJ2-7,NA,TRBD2,CASSPRGGEQYF,TGTGCCAGCAGCCCTCGGGGGGGCGAGCAGTACTTC
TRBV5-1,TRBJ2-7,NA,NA,CASSSAPTYEQYF,TGCGCCAGCAGCTCTGCGCCTACCTACGAGCAGTACTTC
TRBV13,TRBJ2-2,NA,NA,CASRTGTGELFF,TGTGCCAGCAGGACCGGCACCGGGGAGCTGTTTTTT
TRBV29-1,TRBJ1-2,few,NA,CSVELGNGYTF,TGCAGCGTTGAATTGGGGAATGGCTACACCTTC
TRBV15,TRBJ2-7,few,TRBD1,CATSRGQGANEQYF,TGTGCCACCAGCCGAGGACAGGGGGCTAACGAGCAGTACTTC
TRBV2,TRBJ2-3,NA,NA,CASSEMVGFITDTQYF,TGTGCCAGCAGTGAAATGGTGGGGTTCATCACAGATACGCAGTATTTT
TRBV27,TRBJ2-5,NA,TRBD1,CASSSPRTGEETQYF,TGTGCCAGCAGTTCCCCTCGAACAGGGGAAGAGACCCAGTACTTC
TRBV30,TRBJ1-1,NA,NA,CAWSVGGMNTEAFF,TGTGCCTGGAGTGTTGGGGGAATGAACACTGAAGCTTTCTTT
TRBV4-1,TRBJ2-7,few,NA,CASSQDPAVRGPRGEQYF,TGCGCCAGCAGCCAAGATCCAGCGGTTAGGGGTCCACGGGGCGAGCAGTACTTC
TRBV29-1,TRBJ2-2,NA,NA,CSVVTLGGHREDTGELFF,TGCAGCGTTGTTACCCTAGGGGGTCACAGGGAGGACACCGGGGAGCTGTTTTTT
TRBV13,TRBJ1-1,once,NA,CASSPGFSNTEAFF,TGTGCCAGCAGCCCAGGGTTTTCTAACACTGAAGCTTTCTTT
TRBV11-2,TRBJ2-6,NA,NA,CASSFQGTSGANVLTF,TGTGCCAGCAGCTTCCAGGGGACCTCTGGGGCCAACGTCCTGACTTTC
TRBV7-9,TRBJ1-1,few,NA,CASTRTDTEAFF,TGTGCCAGCACACGGACGGACACTGAAGCTTTCTTT
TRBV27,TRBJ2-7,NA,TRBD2,CASSLAGSSYEQYF,TGTGCCAGCAGCCTAGCGGGGAGCTCCTACGAGCAGTACTTC
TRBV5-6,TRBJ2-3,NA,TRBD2,CASRETSGEDTQYF,TGTGCCAGCAGGGAAACTAGCGGTGAGGATACGCAGTATTTT
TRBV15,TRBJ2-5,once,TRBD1,CATSLRGQGSETQYF,TGTGCCACCAGCCTCCGAGGACAGGGTTCCGAGACCCAGTACTTC
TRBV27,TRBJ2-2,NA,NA,CASSFSGTGELFF,TGTGCCAGCAGTTTCTCAGGGACCGGGGAGCTGTTTTTT
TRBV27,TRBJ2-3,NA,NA,CASSLVRTDTQYF,TGTGCCAGCAGTTTAGTACGCACAGATACGCAGTATTTT
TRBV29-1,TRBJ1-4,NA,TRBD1,CSVEDLTGEGEKLFF,TGCAGCGTTGAAGACCTGACAGGGGAGGGTGAAAAACTGTTTTTT
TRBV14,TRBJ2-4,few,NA,CASSSGEDQYF,TGTGCCAGCAGCTCGGGGGAGGATCAGTACTTC
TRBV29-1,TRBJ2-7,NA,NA,CSALLGLSYEQYF,TGCAGCGCACTCTTGGGTCTCTCCTACGAGCAGTACTTC
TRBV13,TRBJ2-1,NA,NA,CASSPTSYGYNEQFF,TGTGCCAGCAGCCCAACTAGCTATGGGTATAATGAGCAGTTCTTC
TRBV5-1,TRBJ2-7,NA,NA,CASSLSTAVPLYEQYF,TGCGCCAGCAGCTTGTCGACTGCAGTGCCCCTCTACGAGCAGTACTTC
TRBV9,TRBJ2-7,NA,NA,CASSVDLDSSYEQYF,TGTGCCAGCAGCGTAGACCTGGACAGCTCCTACGAGCAGTACTTC
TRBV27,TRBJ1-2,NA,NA,CASSPTSGGYTF,TGTGCCAGCAGTCCCACTTCGGGTGGCTACACCTTC
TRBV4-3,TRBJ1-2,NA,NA,CASSQDRGNARYGYTF,TGCGCCAGCAGCCAAGATCGGGGGAACGCTCGCTATGGCTACACCTTC